This T cell receptor (beta chain) was found in a study of blood T cell repertoires in COVID-19. Study at large: T cells, B-cell-depleted T cells, or PBMCs supplied cDNA or gDNA.

The CDR3 is 18 amino acids. V was clipped by 7 bases and J by 4 bases; unmatched bases: 10. Germline-derived CDR1 and CDR2 are LNHDA and SQIVND (reference sequence). Recruited during active infection, patients (from Seattle) were subsequently followed longitudinally. In the original analysis: By means of reference gene primer amplification, nucleated cell counts were estimated. This table comes from immunoSEQ multiplex PCR, and its TCRdb copy is limited to in-frame clones, with some not included. That table gives V, J and clone size, and the DNA gave D and trimming. Of about 16,000 clones listed, around nine tenths were seen once; the top ten hold 25% to 40%.

The chain combines TRBV19 with TRBJ2-2; 15 bases map to TRBD2. The sequence was collected from a woman of 80 years or more with COVID-19, enrolled during active disease. Sequencing was performed on peripheral blood. Here the CDR3 DNA reads TGTGCCAGTACCGAGGGACTAGCGGGGGGCCCGGGCACCGGGGAGCTGTTTTTT. Protein product: CASTEGLAGGPGTGELFF.